This TCR beta chain was obtained from a study of molecular identifiers for immune sequencing clone quantification. Findings and limits, study-wide: Clones above 20 RNA copies contained over 97% of effector molecules and under 1% of naive molecules. Sizes of clones that are highly expanded could be underestimated (if identical TCR molecules share a barcode). Detectable among around 1 million naive cells, according to reports, was Jurkat TCR RNA spiked in from one cell.

Germline CDR1 is SQVTM and CDR2 is ANQGSEA. Deletions cut 4 bases from V and 4 bases from J, with 11 bases between. The CDR3 has 13 amino acids. In preparing bulk TCR libraries, previously described methods and listed TCR primers were used. TCRdb re-called the PCR reads through MiXCR, storing one row per CDR3 protein. The sample consists of about 500,000 distinct CDR3 sequences, around 25% of them appearing once. This clonotype was recorded at least ten times. Its cognate antigen is unknown. The TCR comes from a human donor in good health. Some libraries in this study had Jurkat cell RNA spiked in. The sequenced material came from naive CD8+ T cells from blood, with Jurkat cell RNA spiked in. As for subset: FACS-sorted CD8+CD4-CCR7+CD45RA+ naive T cells. J is TRBJ2-1 and V is TRBV29-1; tentative D call: TRBD2 (6 bases). The CDR3 DNA reads TGCAGCGTTGCGGGAGTGGGTTACAATGAGCAGTTCTTC. Translated, it gives CSVAGVGYNEQFF.